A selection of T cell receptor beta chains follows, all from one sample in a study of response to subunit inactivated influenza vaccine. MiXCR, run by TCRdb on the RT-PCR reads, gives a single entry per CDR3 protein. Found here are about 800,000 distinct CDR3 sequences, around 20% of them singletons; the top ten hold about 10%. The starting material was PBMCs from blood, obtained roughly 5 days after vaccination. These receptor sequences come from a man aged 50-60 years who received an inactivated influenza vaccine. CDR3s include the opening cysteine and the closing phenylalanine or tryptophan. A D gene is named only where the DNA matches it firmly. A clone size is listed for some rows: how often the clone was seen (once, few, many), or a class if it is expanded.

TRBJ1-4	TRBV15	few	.	CATSRGTINNEKLFF	TGTGCCACCAGCAGAGGGACAATAAATAATGAAAAACTGTTTTTT
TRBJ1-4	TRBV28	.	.	CASRHSGKEKLFF	TGTGCCAGCAGGCATTCGGGGAAGGAAAAACTGTTTTTT
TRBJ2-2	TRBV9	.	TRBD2	CASSPRLASNTGELFF	TGTGCCAGCAGCCCAAGACTAGCGAGCAACACCGGGGAGCTGTTTTTT
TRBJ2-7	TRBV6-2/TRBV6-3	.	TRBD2	CASSYERTSGNYEQYF	TGTGCCAGCAGTTACGAACGGACTAGCGGGAACTACGAGCAGTACTTC
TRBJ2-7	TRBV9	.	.	CASSPQPGGREQYF	TGTGCCAGCAGCCCTCAGCCTGGGGGGCGCGAGCAGTACTTC
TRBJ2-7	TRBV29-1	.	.	CSAGTGTHEQYF	TGCAGCGCCGGGACGGGGACCCACGAGCAGTACTTC
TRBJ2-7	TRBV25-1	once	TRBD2	CASSEYTPAGWGEQYF	TGTGCCAGCAGTGAATATACCCCAGCGGGGTGGGGCGAGCAGTACTTC
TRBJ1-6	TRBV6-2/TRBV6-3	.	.	CASSFGQPNSPLHF	TGTGCCAGCAGTTTCGGACAGCCTAATTCACCCCTCCACTTT
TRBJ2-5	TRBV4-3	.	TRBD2	CASSQVLAGGSNKGTQYF	TGCGCCAGCAGCCAAGTTCTAGCGGGGGGTTCCAATAAAGGGACCCAGTACTTC
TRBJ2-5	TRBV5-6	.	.	CASSLTGRTKQETQYF	TGTGCCAGCAGCTTAACAGGAAGGACAAAACAAGAGACCCAGTACTTC
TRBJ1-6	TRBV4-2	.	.	CASSQEGNFGHSPLHF	TGTGCCAGCAGCCAAGAAGGGAATTTTGGGCATTCACCCCTCCACTTT
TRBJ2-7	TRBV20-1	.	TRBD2	CSASTSGSSYEQYF	TGCAGTGCGTCGACTAGCGGGAGCTCCTACGAGCAGTACTTC
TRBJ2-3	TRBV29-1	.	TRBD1	CRRAGDRDTDTQYF	TGCAGAAGAGCAGGGGACAGGGACACAGATACGCAGTATTTT
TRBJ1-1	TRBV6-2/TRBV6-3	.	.	CASSQGGGFTEAFF	TGTGCCAGCAGTCAAGGGGGAGGGTTCACTGAAGCTTTCTTT
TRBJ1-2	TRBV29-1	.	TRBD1	CSVGTGIVNYGYTF	TGCAGCGTGGGGACAGGGATCGTTAACTATGGCTACACCTTC
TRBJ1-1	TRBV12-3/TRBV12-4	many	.	CASSLGGSEAFF	TGTGCCAGCAGTTTAGGGGGTTCTGAAGCTTTCTTT
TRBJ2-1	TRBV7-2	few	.	CASSLALLPPSQFF	TGTGCCAGCAGCTTAGCGCTTCTCCCTCCATCGCAGTTCTTC
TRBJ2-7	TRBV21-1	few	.	CASGPDYYEQYF	TGTGCCAGCGGCCCGGATTACTACGAGCAGTACTTC
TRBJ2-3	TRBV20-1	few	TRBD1	CSAGTDRVYTQYF	TGCAGTGCTGGTACGGACAGGGTTTATACGCAGTATTTT
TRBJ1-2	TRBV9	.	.	CASSVGQGQYGYTF	TGTGCCAGCAGCGTGGGGCAGGGCCAGTATGGCTACACCTTC
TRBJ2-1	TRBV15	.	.	CATSPTESSYNEQFF	TGTGCCACCAGCCCCACCGAGAGCTCCTACAATGAGCAGTTCTTC
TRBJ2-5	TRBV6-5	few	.	CASSYAALGETQYF	TGTGCCAGCAGTTACGCAGCCCTCGGAGAGACCCAGTACTTC
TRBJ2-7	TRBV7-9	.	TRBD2	CASSAGAGSGTYEQYF	TGTGCCAGCAGCGCGGGAGCCGGGTCAGGGACCTACGAGCAGTACTTC
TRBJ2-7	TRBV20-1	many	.	CSALKMEQYF	TGCAGCGCGTTAAAAATGGAGCAGTACTTC
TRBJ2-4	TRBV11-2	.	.	CASSLGGYIQYF	TGTGCCAGCAGCTTAGGGGGGTACATTCAGTACTTC
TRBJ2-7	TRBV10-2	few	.	CASSAQTRSEQYF	TGCGCCAGCAGTGCACAGACTCGAAGCGAGCAGTACTTC
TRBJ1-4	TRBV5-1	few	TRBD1	CASTLGGQGVNEKLFF	TGCGCCAGCACATTAGGAGGACAGGGGGTGAATGAAAAACTGTTTTTT
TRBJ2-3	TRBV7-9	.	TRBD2	CASSLALREGTDTQYF	TGTGCCAGCAGCTTAGCGTTGCGGGAGGGCACAGATACGCAGTATTTT
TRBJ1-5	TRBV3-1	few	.	CASSPVRGAQPQHF	TGTGCCAGCAGCCCGGTCCGGGGCGCACAGCCCCAGCATTTT
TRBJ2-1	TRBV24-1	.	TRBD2	CATSDLTSGAWNEQFF	TGTGCCACCAGTGACCTCACTAGCGGGGCTTGGAATGAGCAGTTCTTC
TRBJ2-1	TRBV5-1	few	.	CASSSKLGQWDNEQFF	TGCGCCAGCAGCTCCAAATTAGGACAGTGGGACAATGAGCAGTTCTTC
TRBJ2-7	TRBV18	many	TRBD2	CASSPGLAGYEQYF	TGTGCCAGCAGCCCCGGACTAGCGGGGTACGAGCAGTACTTC
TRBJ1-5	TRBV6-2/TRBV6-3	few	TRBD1	CASSLTGGGWQPQHF	TGTGCCAGCAGTCTTACAGGGGGCGGATGGCAGCCCCAGCATTTT
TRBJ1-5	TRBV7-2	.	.	CASSIFKGNQPQHF	TGTGCCAGCAGCATCTTTAAGGGCAATCAGCCCCAGCATTTT
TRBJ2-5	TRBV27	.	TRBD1	CASSTDRGVGTQYF	TGTGCCAGCAGTACAGACAGGGGGGTTGGAACCCAGTACTTC
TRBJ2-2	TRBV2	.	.	CASSPDSSNTGELFF	TGTGCCAGCTCCCCGGATTCGTCGAACACCGGGGAGCTGTTTTTT
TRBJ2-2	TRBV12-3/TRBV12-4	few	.	CASSLYGVTGGGELFF	TGTGCCAGCAGTTTATATGGGGTGACGGGTGGCGGGGAGCTGTTTTTT
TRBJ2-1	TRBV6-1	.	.	CASSLSRQGRSDEQFF	TGTGCCAGCAGCCTTTCGAGACAAGGACGTTCGGATGAGCAGTTCTTC
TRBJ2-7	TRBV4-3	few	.	CASSQDSSSPYEQYF	TGCGCCAGCAGCCAAGATTCCAGTTCTCCCTACGAGCAGTACTTC
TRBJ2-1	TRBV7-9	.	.	CASTSGTRRQYNEQFF	TGTGCCAGCACCTCCGGGACGCGGAGACAGTACAATGAGCAGTTCTTC
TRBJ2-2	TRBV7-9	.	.	CASSLARSTGSTGELFF	TGTGCCAGCAGCTTAGCGCGGAGTACGGGTAGCACCGGGGAGCTGTTTTTT
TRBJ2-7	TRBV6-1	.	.	CASRVGEWTYEQYF	TGTGCCAGCAGAGTGGGCGAGTGGACCTACGAGCAGTACTTC
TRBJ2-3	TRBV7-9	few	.	CASSQRGMGTDTQYF	TGTGCCAGCAGCCAGCGCGGGATGGGCACAGATACGCAGTATTTT
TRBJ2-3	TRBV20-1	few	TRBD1	CSARGEEGGRDTQYF	TGCAGTGCTAGAGGGGAAGAAGGGGGCCGCGATACGCAGTATTTT
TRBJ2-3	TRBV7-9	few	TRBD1	CASSPLRETGEYF	TGTGCCAGCAGCCCACTTCGTGAGACAGGGGAGTATTTT
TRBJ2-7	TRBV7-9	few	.	CASSFSGENPSYEQYF	TGTGCCAGCAGCTTCAGTGGGGAGAATCCATCCTACGAGCAGTACTTC
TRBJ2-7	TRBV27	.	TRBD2	CASSTTSGLGEQYF	TGTGCCAGCAGTACGACTAGCGGATTAGGGGAGCAGTACTTC
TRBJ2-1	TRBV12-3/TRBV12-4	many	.	CASSPTGPDNEQFF	TGTGCCAGTTCACCGACGGGACCTGACAATGAGCAGTTCTTC
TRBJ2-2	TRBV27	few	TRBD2	CASSLRGTSGGDNTGELFF	TGTGCCAGCAGTTTACGAGGGACTAGCGGGGGGGACAACACCGGGGAGCTGTTTTTT
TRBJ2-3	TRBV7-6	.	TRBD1	CASSLTGTDFWDTQYF	TGTGCCAGCAGCTTAACTGGGACAGATTTCTGGGATACGCAGTATTTT
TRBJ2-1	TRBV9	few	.	CASSVGGHRPWLLRDEQFF	TGTGCCAGCAGCGTAGGCGGTCACCGACCCTGGTTATTAAGGGATGAGCAGTTCTTC
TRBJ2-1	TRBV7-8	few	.	CASSSSGARYNEQFF	TGTGCCAGCAGCTCTTCGGGGGCCAGATACAATGAGCAGTTCTTC
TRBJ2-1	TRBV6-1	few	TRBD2	CASRTRLAGDEQFF	TGTGCCAGCAGGACGCGCCTAGCGGGAGACGAGCAGTTCTTC
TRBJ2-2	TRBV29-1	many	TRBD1	CSVRTGGTGELFF	TGCAGCGTTCGGACAGGCGGAACCGGGGAGCTGTTTTTT
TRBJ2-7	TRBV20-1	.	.	CSARVAGYEGEQYF	TGCAGTGCTAGGGTCGCAGGATACGAGGGCGAGCAGTACTTC
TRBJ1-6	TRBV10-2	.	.	CASIGDVDSYNSPLHF	TGCGCCAGCATAGGGGATGTGGACTCCTATAATTCACCCCTCCACTTT
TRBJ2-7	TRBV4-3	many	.	CASSQDTRYYEQYF	TGCGCCAGCAGCCAAGATACCAGATACTACGAGCAGTACTTC
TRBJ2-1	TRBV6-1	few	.	CASLRVGANEQFF	TGTGCCAGCTTGAGGGTGGGGGCCAATGAGCAGTTCTTC
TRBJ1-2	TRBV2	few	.	CASTPNRETYGYTF	TGTGCCAGCACTCCAAACAGGGAAACCTATGGCTACACCTTC